This is a list of T cell receptor beta chains from one sample in a study of tumor-infiltrating lymphocytes in oesophageal squamous cell carcinoma. TCRdb used MiXCR to reprocess the PCR reads, holding one entry per CDR3 protein. In the table there are 15,000 to 25,000 distinct CDR3 sequences, approximately 40% of which are singletons. The sample was esophageal tumor tissue. The receptors come from a male donor with esophageal squamous cell carcinoma. CDR3s include the opening cysteine and the closing phenylalanine or tryptophan. A D gene is named only where the DNA matches it firmly. A row's size may be missing; if present it is once, few, many or a size class.

d_call j_call clone_size v_call cdr3_nt cdr3_aa
TRBD1 TRBJ2-7 many TRBV19 TGTGCCAGTAGCGGACAGGGGGGCGACGAGCAGTACTTC CASSGQGGDEQYF
TRBD2 TRBJ2-5 large TRBV28 TGTGCCAGCAGTCCACCGACTAGCGGGGGAGGGACCCAGTACTTC CASSPPTSGGGTQYF
TRBD2 TRBJ2-1 few TRBV7-2 TGTGCCAGCAGCACCGGACTAGACTATGAGCAGTTCTTC CASSTGLDYEQFF
TRBD1 TRBJ1-4 few TRBV4-1 TGCGCCAGCAGCCAGGGGGACAGGGGGGCGTCTACTAATGAAAAACTGTTTTTT CASSQGDRGASTNEKLFF
. TRBJ2-6 . TRBV12-3/TRBV12-4 TGTGCCAGCACCGCTCGAACTGGGGCCAACGTCCTGACTTTC CASTARTGANVLTF
TRBD1 TRBJ2-6 . TRBV7-3 TGTGCCAGCAGTTTCGATTGGGACAGCGAGAGCTCTGGGGCCAACGTCCTGACTTTC CASSFDWDSESSGANVLTF
TRBD1 TRBJ2-7 . TRBV7-2 TGTGCCAGCAGCCCCCGGACAGGACTCTACGAGCAGTACTTC CASSPRTGLYEQYF
TRBD2 TRBJ2-5 . TRBV28 TGTGCCAGCACAACTCCTACTAGCGGGACTTCCCAAGAGACCCAGTACTTC CASTTPTSGTSQETQYF
. TRBJ2-5 once TRBV6-1 TGTGCCAGCAGTGAAGGGGGCTTCGAAGAGACCCAGTACTTC CASSEGGFEETQYF
. TRBJ2-5 . TRBV7-6 TGTGCCAGCAGCTTCGGGGCCATACAAGAGACCCAGTACTTC CASSFGAIQETQYF
TRBD2 TRBJ2-5 . TRBV7-6 TGTGCCAGCAGCTTCGGACTAGCGGGAGGAAAGGAGCAGTACTTC CASSFGLAGGKEQYF
. TRBJ2-1 medium-sized TRBV10-1 TGCGCCAGCAGTGGGGCTAGGTACAATGAGCAGTTCTTC CASSGARYNEQFF
. TRBJ2-5 . TRBV7-2 TGTGCCAGCAGCCCAGGGCGGGTTGGGACGCTACGTCTGGAGCAGTACTTC CASSPGRVGTLRLEQYF
. TRBJ1-5 medium-sized TRBV7-9 TGTGCCAGCAGCCCAAATGAAGGTCAGCCCCAGCATTTT CASSPNEGQPQHF
. TRBJ2-7 few TRBV19 TGTGCCAGTAGTATAACGGACGGGGAGCAGTACTTC CASSITDGEQYF
. TRBJ1-1 . TRBV10-3 TGTGCCATCAGTGAGTCGGTCGAAGTCGCTGATGCTTTCTTT CAISESVEVADAFF
. TRBJ2-3 . TRBV11-2 TGTGCCAGCAGCTTAGATATATCGGGGGATACGCAGTATTTT CASSLDISGDTQYF
. TRBJ2-7 . TRBV18 TGTGCCAGCTCCCCCCCGACTTCGTACGAGCAGTACTTC CASSPPTSYEQYF
TRBD1 TRBJ1-6 many TRBV28 TGTGCCAGCAGACAGGGGTCGGTCGTTACCCTCCACTTT CASRQGSVVTLHF
TRBD1 TRBJ2-7 . TRBV6-1 TGTGCCAGCAGTGAAGCCCAGAAAAGGACAGGGGCTGCCTACGAGCAGTACTTC CASSEAQKRTGAAYEQYF
TRBD1 TRBJ2-7 many TRBV27 TGTGCCAGCAGTTTAGGGGACAGCAGCTACGAGCAGTACTTC CASSLGDSSYEQYF
. TRBJ2-5 . TRBV25-1 TGTGCCAGCAGTGACCCACTAGCAGCCCACCAAGAGACCCAGTACTTC CASSDPLAAHQETQYF
TRBD2 TRBJ2-3 many TRBV20-1 TGCAGTGCTAGAGATGGGTGGGGGTATCTAGCGGGAGAGGGCTGGGTCACAGATACGCAGTATTTT CSARDGWGYLAGEGWVTDTQYF
TRBD1 TRBJ2-5 . TRBV7-8 TGTGCCAGCAGCTTCTACAGGGGTTTAGAGACCCAGTACTTC CASSFYRGLETQYF
. TRBJ2-3 medium-sized TRBV7-2 TGTGCCAGCAGCTTAGGGTTTGCTATCACAGATACGCAGTATTTT CASSLGFAITDTQYF
. TRBJ2-1 . TRBV7-2 TGTGCCAGCAGGGATGCAAATGAGCAGTTCTTC CASRDANEQFF
TRBD1 TRBJ1-5 medium-sized TRBV7-9 TGTGCCAGCACCGGGGACAGAGACAATCAGCCCCAGCATTTT CASTGDRDNQPQHF
TRBD2 TRBJ2-2 many TRBV7-2 TGTGCCAGCAGCGCGGGACTAGCGGGGGGAAAGCCGAACACCGGGGAGCTGTTTTTT CASSAGLAGGKPNTGELFF
. TRBJ1-6 many TRBV5-5 TGTGCCAGCAGCACGGACACAGGAACCTTTAATTCACCCCTCCACTTT CASSTDTGTFNSPLHF
. TRBJ1-1 . TRBV7-2 TGTGCCAGCAGCTCCCGGGCGGAGGGCACTGAAGCTTTCTTT CASSSRAEGTEAFF
. TRBJ2-1 . TRBV6-1 TGTGCCAGCAACATCGGCTTCTACAATGAGCAGTTCTTC CASNIGFYNEQFF
TRBD1 TRBJ2-1 . TRBV6-6 TGTGCCAGCAGCCGAGGGACAGGGGGCTACATTCATAATGAGCAGTTCTTC CASSRGTGGYIHNEQFF
. TRBJ2-5 . TRBV6-1 TGTGCCAGCAGTGATGCCAGCGGGTGGGATCAAGAGACCCAGTACTTC CASSDASGWDQETQYF
TRBD2 TRBJ2-5 . TRBV6-1 TGTGCCAGCAGTTGGGAGGGAGAGACCCAGTACTTC CASSWEGETQYF
. TRBJ1-1 many TRBV7-9 TGTGCCAGCAGCCCCAGGTCGAAGCTCAGGGACACTGAAGCTTTCTTT CASSPRSKLRDTEAFF
. TRBJ1-3 many TRBV7-8 TGTGCCAGCAGCTTAGATACCAGCTCTGGAAACACCATATATTTT CASSLDTSSGNTIYF
. TRBJ2-1 few TRBV6-1 TGTGCCAGCAGCAGGGGAGCGGGGCTATCCTACAATGAGCAGTTCTTC CASSRGAGLSYNEQFF
TRBD2 TRBJ2-1 once TRBV7-2 TGTGCCAGCAACCAAGTAGCGGGAGGGGGGGGTGAGCAGTTCTTC CASNQVAGGGGEQFF
TRBD1 TRBJ2-7 once TRBV11-1 TGTGCCAGCAGCTTAGAGGGGACAGGCTACGAGCAGTACTTC CASSLEGTGYEQYF
TRBD2 TRBJ2-1 many TRBV11-2 TGTGCCAGCAGCTTAGGCCCCAGCGGGGGGGCCTATGAGCAGTTCTTC CASSLGPSGGAYEQFF
TRBD2 TRBJ2-5 many TRBV28 TGTGCCAGCAGTCGGACTAGCGGGAGGGCCGGGGAGCAGTACTTC CASSRTSGRAGEQYF
. TRBJ2-5 few TRBV4-2 TGTGCCAGCAGCCAAGATTCCAGGGAAACAGAGACCCAGTACTTC CASSQDSRETETQYF
. TRBJ2-7 . TRBV13 TGTGCCAGCAGTCCCAAAGCCTCCCACGTCGACGAGCAGTACTTC CASSPKASHVDEQYF
TRBD1 TRBJ1-3 . TRBV19 TGTGCCAGTAGCAATGGGGACAGCTCTGGAAACACCATATATTTT CASSNGDSSGNTIYF
. TRBJ1-5 . TRBV7-2 TGTGCCAGCAGCTTAGGGTGGGCAGGGGGCAATCAGCCCCAGCATTTT CASSLGWAGGNQPQHF
. TRBJ2-1 medium-sized TRBV4-1 TGCGCCAGCAGCCAAGAAAACAATGAGCAGTTCTTC CASSQENNEQFF
. TRBJ1-2 . TRBV6-6 TGTGCCACCCTGACGGGCGATAACTATGGCTACACCTTC CATLTGDNYGYTF
. TRBJ2-7 few TRBV18 TGTGCCAGCTCCCTCGACAAGACCTACGAGCAGTACTTC CASSLDKTYEQYF
TRBD1 TRBJ2-3 medium-sized TRBV6-1 TGTGCCAGCAGTGATGCGGGACAGGGAACCGATACGCAGTATTTT CASSDAGQGTDTQYF
TRBD2 TRBJ2-5 . TRBV5-1 TGCGCCAGCAGCGGAACTAGCGGGGGGGCCTATGAGCAGTACTTC CASSGTSGGAYEQYF
TRBD2 TRBJ2-3 . TRBV7-6 TGTGCCAGCAGCCCGGCGGAGCTAGCGGGATACACAGATACGCAGTATTTT CASSPAELAGYTDTQYF